A single sample is the source of the 23 T cell receptor beta chains below, sequenced in a study of regulatory T cells in long-lasting Graves disease. The time point here: newly diagnosed GD, antithyroid drugs for less than 3 months. The TCR library was prepared using RNA isolated from PBMCs. Construction of the TCR beta libraries employed iRepertoire HTBI primers in conjunction with Arm-PCR of CDR3 regions. TCRdb analysed the multiplex PCR reads with MiXCR anew, one entry per CDR3 protein. The sample contains approximately 390,000 distinct CDR3 sequences, roughly 16% of which appear only once. These same records also appear under a second study, on T cells in Graves' hyperthyroidism and ophthalmopathy.

Sequences were derived from peripheral blood mononuclear cells (PBMCs), sampled at new diagnosis, from a patient treated with antithyroid drugs. These receptors were collected from a woman under 30 with Graves disease.

This clonotype was found many times. Germline is not matched at one junction end, which may reflect a read error. The J gene is TRBJ2-7, the V gene TRBV12-3 or TRBV12-4; 7 positions match TRBD2. The CDR3 is made up of 15 amino acids. Written as DNA, the CDR3 is TGTGCCAGCAATTTATTGCGCGGGGGACCCTACGAGCAGTACTTC. Translating gives CASNLLRGGPYEQYF.

The chain links TRBV3-1 to TRBJ2-3, with 7 positions matching TRBD2. V shed 0 bases, J shed 7 bases, and the junction held 13 bases outside the gene matches. Germline V gene sequence: CDR1 LGHDT, CDR2 YNNKEL (reference sequence). There are 17 residues in the CDR3. CDR3 nucleotide sequence: TGTGCCAGCAGCCAAGATCGAGCGGGGCTTGGGGTTCATACGCAGTATTTT. It codes for CASSQDRAGLGVHTQYF.

This clonotype was seen many times. The genes are TRBV7-3 and TRBJ1-2; no firm D call. Germline V CDR1 and CDR2: SGHTA, FQGTGA. The CDR3 has 15 residues. The V gene lost 5 bases and the J gene lost 2 bases, with 15 bases spanning the gap. CDR3 DNA sequence: TGTGCCAGCAGCCCTCTGGACGGCGAAAACTATGGCTACACCTTC. It encodes CASSPLDGENYGYTF.

This clonotype came up many times. The rearrangement uses TRBV13 and TRBJ2-7; 10 nucleotides match TRBD2. Germline V gene sequence: CDR1 PRHDT, CDR2 FYEKMQ (reference sequence). The CDR3 spans 13 residues. V was pared by 5 bases and J by 5 bases, with 3 bases of the junction left unmatched. Written as DNA, the CDR3 is TGTGCCAGCAGCACCGGGACTAGCGACGAGCAGTACTTC. It encodes CASSTGTSDEQYF.

Concerning this clonotype itself: A much larger clonotype is one base distant, so this may be a read error. CDR3 region: CVTSRDLWDTEAFF. CDR3 DNA: TGTGTCACCAGCAGAGATCTTTGGGACACTGAAGCTTTCTTT. The genes are TRBV15 and TRBJ1-1; D is ambiguous. The length of the CDR3 is 14 residues. The V gene's germline CDR1 is LNHNV and CDR2 YYDKDF (reference sequence). The full variable domain, with the rest looked up from reference TRBV15 and TRBJ1-1, is DAMVIQNPRYQVTQFGKPVTLSCSQTLNHNVMYWYQQKSSQAPKLLFHYYDKDFNNEADTPDNFQSRRPNTSFCFLDIRSPGLGDTAMYLCVTSRDLWDTEAFFGQGTRLTVV.

The chain has TRBV5-1 and TRBJ2-2, with D maybe TRBD1 (6 bases). The CDR3 is 17 amino acids. V was pared by 6 bases and J by 6 bases, with 24 bases between. Germline values: CDR1 SGHRS, CDR2 YFSETQ. The CDR3, as DNA: TGCGCCAGCAAGGGACCAGGGACAATCCCCCGCGCCGGGGAGCTGTTTTTT. This sequence encodes CASKGPGTIPRAGELFF.

The genes are TRBV29-1 and TRBJ2-7; D call uncertain. V was clipped by 4 bases and J by 4 bases, with 8 bases between them. In germline, CDR1 is SQVTM, CDR2 ANQGSEA. This CDR3 spans 11 amino acids. This chain's CDR3 is CSVGHSYEQYF. The CDR3 DNA reads TGCAGCGTTGGACATTCTTACGAGCAGTACTTC.

In this sample, this clonotype turned up many times. The V gene is TRBV7-8, the J gene TRBJ1-3, with TRBD1 identical over 9 bases. Trimming removed 3 bases from V and 0 bases from J; junction bases left unmatched: 6. The germline CDR1 and CDR2 sequences are SGHVS and FQNEAQ. This CDR3 is 17 amino acids long. CDR3 sequence (DNA): TGTGCCAGCAGCTTTCACAGGGGGCTGAGCTCTGGAAACACCATATATTTT. Translation gives CASSFHRGLSSGNTIYF.

This clonotype was counted between two and nine times. Here the CDR3 DNA reads TGCAGTGCTAGAGGAGATCCCGGGGGCACCGGGGAGCTGTTTTTT. Amino acid sequence: CSARGDPGGTGELFF. The chain recombines TRBV20-1 with TRBJ2-2; D is possibly TRBD2 (6 bases). The CDR3 length is 15 residues. Trimming removed 1 base from V and 4 bases from J, with 13 bases in between. Germline values: CDR1 DFQATT, CDR2 SNEGSKA (reference sequence).

The chain recombines TRBV15 with TRBJ1-3; the D gene is possibly TRBD1 (6 bases). CDR3 length equals 14 residues. Germline loops: CDR1 LNHNV, CDR2 YYDKDF (reference sequence). Between the trimmed V and J ends, which lost 2 bases and 8 bases, there was a span of 13 bases. The CDR3 region is CATSRYRVRDTIYF. Here the CDR3 DNA reads TGTGCCACCAGCAGATACAGGGTCCGGGACACCATATATTTT.

This clonotype was detected a few times. This sequence joins TRBV29-1 and TRBJ2-1; D is unresolved. Trimming removed 7 bases at V and 0 bases at J, with 13 bases between. Germline V gives CDR1 SQVTM, CDR2 ANQGSEA. The CDR3 contains 14 residues. The CDR3 DNA is TGCAGCGGAAAACAGCGCAACTCCTACAATGAGCAGTTCTTC. Translation: CSGKQRNSYNEQFF.

This clonotype has a count of ten or more. The CDR3 coding sequence is TGTGCCAGCAGTGCGCGGACAGGGTACAACGAGCAGTACTTC. This codes for CASSARTGYNEQYF. The J gene is TRBJ2-7, the V gene TRBV5-6, with TRBD1 identical over 8 bases. CDR3 size: 14 residues. The J segment lost 5 bases and the V segment lost 5 bases, leaving 9 bases of the junction unmatched. Per the germline V gene, CDR1 is SGHDT and CDR2 is YYEEEE.

This clonotype was seen ten or more times. V gene TRBV2 combines with J gene TRBJ2-3; no reliable D call. V lost 6 bases, J lost 0 bases, and 4 bases lay in between. CDR3 length: 12 amino acids. Germline values: CDR1 SNHLY, CDR2 FYNNEI. In DNA form, the CDR3 reads TGTGCCAGCAGCGTTAGCACAGATACGCAGTATTTT. It translates to CASSVSTDTQYF. The full variable domain, in which reference TRBV2 and TRBJ2-3 provide the parts outside the CDR3, is EPEVTQTPSHQVTQMGQEVILRCVPISNHLYFYWYRQILGQKVEFLVSFYNNEISEKSEIFDDQFSVERPDGSNFTLKIRSTKLEDSAMYFCASSVSTDTQYFGPGTRLTVL.

This clonotype was found many times. The chain recombines TRBV6-2 or TRBV6-3 with TRBJ2-3; 10 positions match TRBD2. From germline, CDR1 is MNHEY and CDR2 SVGEGT. V lost 2 bases to trimming and J lost 4 bases; unmatched junction nucleotides: 0. This CDR3 contains 14 residues. CDR3 DNA sequence: TGTGCCAGCAGTTACAGCGGGGGGGCAGATACGCAGTATTTT. It translates to CASSYSGGADTQYF.

Ten or more counts support this clonotype. This chain links TRBV20-1 with TRBJ2-2; no reliable D call. The CDR3 sequence is 12 residues long. The ends were cut back, 3 bases at V and 6 bases at J, with 8 bases in the middle. The germline gives CDR1 DFQATT, CDR2 SNEGSKA (reference sequence). The CDR3 coding sequence is TGCAGTGCTAGTCCCGAGGCCGGGGAGCTGTTTTTT. It specifies CSASPEAGELFF.

This clonotype was counted ten times or more. This chain joins TRBV7-2 and TRBJ2-1, with a possible D match to TRBD1 (5 bases). Germline V gene sequence: CDR1 SGHTA, CDR2 FQGNSA. The CDR3 is 14 amino acids. V dropped 3 bases and J dropped 7 bases, with 13 bases sitting between them. CDR3 in amino acids: CASSFGPAGNEQFF. The CDR3 nucleotides read TGTGCCAGCAGCTTCGGGCCAGCAGGGAATGAGCAGTTCTTC.

This clonotype was seen repeatedly, ten times or more. The gene calls are TRBV30 and TRBJ1-6; unclear D gene. Germline V gene sequence: CDR1 GTSNPN, CDR2 SVGIG (reference sequence). The CDR3 has 12 amino acids. The V end was cut by 0 bases, the J end by 6 bases, with 3 bases between. The CDR3 loop is CAWSVGNSPLHF. The DNA for the CDR3 is TGTGCCTGGAGTGTGGGTAATTCACCCCTCCACTTT. The full variable domain, rest sourced from reference TRBV30 and TRBJ1-6, is SQTIHQWPATLVQPVGSPLSLECTVEGTSNPNLYWYRQAAGRGLQLLFYSVGIGQISSEVPQNLSASRPQDRQFILSSKKLLLSDSGFYLCAWSVGNSPLHFGNGTRLTVT.

CDR3 in DNA: TGTGCCACCAGCACCTTATCACAGGGGGCTGACACTGAAGCTTTCTTT. Residues: CATSTLSQGADTEAFF. The chain is built from TRBV15 and TRBJ1-1; 9 nucleotides align to TRBD1. Germline V CDR1 and CDR2: LNHNV, YYDKDF (reference sequence). J was trimmed by 3 bases and V by 4 bases; bases with no gene match: 9. This CDR3 has 16 amino acids. Together with reference TRBV15 and TRBJ1-1, the CDR3 gives the full variable domain: DAMVIQNPRYQVTQFGKPVTLSCSQTLNHNVMYWYQQKSSQAPKLLFHYYDKDFNNEADTPDNFQSRRPNTSFCFLDIRSPGLGDTAMYLCATSTLSQGADTEAFFGQGTRLTVV.

The chain joins TRBV20-1 to TRBJ1-6, with 8 bases aligning to TRBD1. This CDR3 spans 15 amino acids. The V gene's germline CDR1 is DFQATT and CDR2 SNEGSKA (reference sequence). V gave up 0 bases and J gave up 8 bases; unmatched junction bases: 6. In nucleotides, the CDR3 is TGCAGTGCTAGAGACCGGGACAGGAACTATTCACCCCTCCACTTT. This encodes CSARDRDRNYSPLHF.

This clonotype has at least ten counts. The chain links TRBV15 to TRBJ1-1, with TRBD1 matching over 12 bases. The CDR3 covers 14 residues. Trimming removed 5 bases from V and 6 bases from J; junction bases left unmatched: 4. Germline V gene lookup returns CDR1 LNHNV and CDR2 YYDKDF (reference sequence). Here the CDR3 reads CATSRDRGQAEAFF. DNA of the CDR3: TGTGCCACCAGCCGGGACAGGGGGCAGGCTGAAGCTTTCTTT.

The chain links TRBV5-1 to TRBJ1-1; D not certain. This CDR3 contains 16 residues. Trimming cost V 5 bases and J 0 bases, with 17 bases left between them. The V gene's germline CDR1 is SGHRS and CDR2 YFSETQ. In DNA, the CDR3 is TGCGCCAGCAGGGTTGAGTTGGCGAATTTGAACACTGAAGCTTTCTTT. This codes for CASRVELANLNTEAFF.

This clonotype was found a few times. This rearrangement joins TRBV12-3 or TRBV12-4 to TRBJ1-5; D ambiguous. The CDR3 spans 15 residues. V dropped 1 base and J dropped 1 base, with 8 bases sitting between them. The CDR3 region has the DNA TGTGCCAGCAGTTTAGGTGAGTGGAGCAATCAGCCCCAGCATTTT. Translated: CASSLGEWSNQPQHF.

This chain links TRBV20-1 with TRBJ2-5; 13 bases agree with TRBD2. Germline-derived CDR1 and CDR2 are DFQATT and SNEGSKA (reference sequence). This CDR3 comprises 18 residues. The V gene end was trimmed by 3 bases and the J gene end by 4 bases; junction bases not matched to a gene: 14. CDR3 loop: CSARRGLLAGGRGETQYF. The CDR3 DNA reads TGCAGTGCTAGGAGGGGTCTACTAGCGGGGGGGCGGGGAGAGACCCAGTACTTC.